This TCR beta chain comes out of a study of T cell repertoires in aging, cancer and after chemotherapy. About the study: Patients with chronic lymphocytic leukemia were sampled before and after fludarabine- or bendamustine-based chemotherapy. Study-wide findings and caveats: Median generation probability rose over the chemotherapy interval in each cancer cohort, suggesting rebound thymic output.

A mixed TRB-A/B primer pool amplified rearranged TRB by multiplex touch-down PCR. In TCRdb, the multiplex PCR reads were re-called with MiXCR into one record per CDR3 protein. The sample lists around 3,000 distinct CDR3 sequences, about 47% occurring once. CDR1 and CDR2 (germline): ENHRY, SYGVKD. V lost 0 bases to trimming and J lost 11 bases, with 16 bases between them. This CDR3 is 15 amino acids long. Concerning this clonotype itself: Its matching antigen is unknown.

TCR beta rearrangements were amplified from peripheral blood genomic DNA. The source material was blood. This TCR was sampled from a human donor with a blood cancer. The rearrangement links TRBV10-3 to TRBJ1-4; maybe TRBD1 (6 bases). CDR3 sequence (DNA): TGTGCCATCAGTGAGTCGACAGGAACGACGGGGAAACTGTTTTTT. Its translation is CAISESTGTTGKLFF.